These 20 T cell receptor beta chains share one sample of origin, sequenced in a study of blood T cell repertoires in COVID-19. Clones were read by immunoSEQ multiplex PCR, and TCRdb kept only the in-frame ones, dropping some. The sample lists more than 95,000 clones; 86% were seen once. The sample taken for sequencing was peripheral blood. The origin of the receptors is a human donor in a cohort sampled during active COVID-19.

V gene TRBV4-1 combines with J gene TRBJ2-2; a possible D gene is TRBD1 (6 bases). Germline values: CDR1 MGHRA, CDR2 YSYEKL. V lost 4 bases to trimming and J lost 1 base, with 13 bases between them. The CDR3 is 16 residues long. The CDR3 region has the DNA TGCGCCAGCAGCCCGCTCCGGGGACAGAACACCGGGGAGCTGTTTTTT. It encodes CASSPLRGQNTGELFF.

The V call is TRBV6-6, the J call TRBJ2-4, with 8 bases identical to TRBD1. Germline V gives CDR1 MNHNY, CDR2 SVGAGI (reference sequence). This CDR3 is built from 12 residues. V dropped 8 bases and J dropped 8; count of bases not matched to a gene: 5. The CDR3 nucleotides are TGTGCCAGCCTGGACAGGGTGGACATTCAGTACTTC. This translates into CASLDRVDIQYF.

The J gene is TRBJ2-4, the V gene TRBV27; 15 bases are a match to TRBD2. V lost 6 bases to trimming and J lost 0 bases; unmatched junction nucleotides: 6. The germline V gene encodes CDR1 MNHEY and CDR2 SMNVEV (reference sequence). This CDR3 region has 18 residues. CDR3 nucleotides: TGTGCCAGCAGCGCGGGACTAGCGGGAGGACTAGCCAAAAACATTCAGTACTTC. Translating it yields CASSAGLAGGLAKNIQYF.

The genes are TRBV24-1 and TRBJ2-5; 9 nucleotides line up with TRBD2. The CDR3 extends over 14 amino acids. V was clipped by 8 bases and J by 4 bases; unmatched bases: 7. Germline assignment: CDR1 KGHDR and CDR2 SFDVKD. The CDR3 bases are TGTGCCACCACGGCGGGAGGGCCGGGAGAGACCCAGTACTTC. The encoded protein is CATTAGGPGETQYF.

The rearrangement uses TRBV5-4 and TRBJ2-3; 12 bases agree with TRBD1. V dropped 4 bases and J dropped 4; count of bases not matched to a gene: 13. Germline CDR1 and CDR2: SGHNT and YYREEE (reference sequence). The length of the CDR3 is 18 residues. In DNA, the CDR3 is TGTGCCAGCAGCCCGGGGTGGGGACAGGGGGCGATCGCAGATACGCAGTATTTT. Amino acids: CASSPGWGQGAIADTQYF. The whole variable domain, remainder taken from reference TRBV5-4 and TRBJ2-3, is ETGVTQSPTHLIKTRGQQVTLRCSSQSGHNTVSWYQQALGQGPQFIFQYYREEENGRGNFPPRFSGLQFPNYSSELNVNALELDDSALYLCASSPGWGQGAIADTQYFGPGTRLTVL.

The chain uses TRBV2 and TRBJ2-1; maybe TRBD2 (6 bases). Germline CDR1 SNHLY, CDR2 FYNNEI. Trimming shortened V by 0 bases and J by 5 bases, and 11 bases separated the two germline ends. The length of the CDR3 is 15 residues. In DNA, the CDR3 is TGTGCCAGCAGTGAAGCGCGCGGGAACCACAATGAGCAGTTCTTC. It codes for CASSEARGNHNEQFF.

This chain links TRBV29-1 with TRBJ2-3; possibly TRBD2 for D (5 bases). V lost 6 bases to trimming and J lost 5 bases, with 18 bases between them. From germline, CDR1 is SQVTM and CDR2 ANQGSEA. The CDR3 is made up of 14 amino acids. The CDR3 DNA reads TGCAGCGTGGGTCGGTGGGAGAGTAAAGATACGCAGTATTTT. As protein: CSVGRWESKDTQYF.

The CDR3 nucleotides are TGTGCCAGCAGTGAGGCTCCGGGGGGGGGCGTTCAGCCCCAGCATTTT. Translation: CASSEAPGGGVQPQHF. The V call is TRBV27, the J call TRBJ1-5; D perhaps matches TRBD1 (6 bases). Trimming shortened V by 5 bases and J by 6 bases, and 20 bases separated the two germline ends. CDR3 size: 16 residues. CDR1 is MNHEY and CDR2 is SMNVEV in the germline V gene (reference sequence).

This clone was found a few times. The V gene is TRBV6-5, the J gene TRBJ2-7; 7 nucleotides line up with TRBD2. The CDR3 length is 14 residues. Germline CDR1 reads MNHEY; CDR2 reads SVGAGI. With V trimmed by 2 bases and J by 6 bases, 7 bases remained unmatched. The CDR3 DNA reads as TGTGCCAGCAGTTACCTAGGGACTACGGGCGAGCAGTACTTC. Translating gives CASSYLGTTGEQYF.

The count of this clone is one. The genes are TRBV6-5 and TRBJ2-5, with a weak D call TRBD1 (5 bases). Germline loops: CDR1 MNHEY, CDR2 SVGAGI. The CDR3 has 16 residues. V gave up 4 bases and J gave up 4 bases, with 19 bases separating them. This CDR3 is CASSSGDSFRGETQYF. The CDR3 coding sequence is TGTGCCAGCAGTTCAGGCGACTCATTTAGGGGAGAGACCCAGTACTTC.

The chain carries TRBV18 and TRBJ1-5; 8 nucleotides match TRBD1. Germline V gene lookup returns CDR1 KGHSH and CDR2 LQKENI. V lost 2 bases, J lost 2 bases, and 2 bases stayed unmatched. This CDR3 contains 15 residues. The CDR3 reads CASSPGGQGNQPQHF. CDR3 in DNA: TGTGCCAGCTCACCAGGGGGACAGGGCAATCAGCCCCAGCATTTT. Combining the CDR3 with reference TRBV18 and TRBJ1-5 gives the whole variable domain NAGVMQNPRHLVRRRGQEARLRCSPMKGHSHVYWYRQLPEEGLKFMVYLQKENIIDESGMPKERFSAEFPKEGPSILRIQQVVRGDSAAYFCASSPGGQGNQPQHFGDGTRLSIL.

This clone was seen once. V is TRBV7-9 and J is TRBJ1-1, with D possibly matching TRBD1 (5 bases). CDR3 length: 14 residues. Germline V gene lookup returns CDR1 SEHNR and CDR2 FQNEAQ (reference sequence). Deletions cut 6 bases from V and 11 bases from J, with 22 bases between. The CDR3 region is CASSNQGSRSSAFF. CDR3 nucleotide sequence: TGTGCCAGCAGTAATCAGGGTTCTCGGAGTAGCGCTTTCTTT.

The V and J genes are TRBV19 and TRBJ1-1; perhaps TRBD1 as D (5 bases). Trimming pared 5 bases from V and 0 bases from J, leaving 7 bases between. Germline lookup yields CDR1 LNHDA and CDR2 SQIVND (reference sequence). The CDR3 is 13 residues long. This CDR3 reads CASSVTVNTEAFF. The CDR3 DNA reads as TGTGCCAGTAGTGTGACAGTGAACACTGAAGCTTTCTTT. The complete variable domain, with remaining parts taken from reference TRBV19 and TRBJ1-1, reads DGGITQSPKYLFRKEGQNVTLSCEQNLNHDAMYWYRQDPGQGLRLIYYSQIVNDFQKGDIAEGYSVSREKKESFPLTVTSAQKNPTAFYLCASSVTVNTEAFFGQGTRLTVV.

This clone was seen only once. This chain links TRBV7-9 with TRBJ2-7, with D unclear. V was cut by 8 bases and J by 7 bases, with 18 bases left in between. This CDR3 comprises 13 residues. CDR1 is SEHNR and CDR2 is FQNEAQ in the germline V gene (reference sequence). The CDR3 coding sequence is TGTGCCAGCGGCGGTTTTCAGATTAGTGAGCAGTACTTC. Translating it yields CASGGFQISEQYF.

The rearrangement joins TRBV9 to TRBJ2-5, with TRBD2 as a possible D gene (6 bases). In germline, CDR1 is SGDLS, CDR2 YYNGEE. The CDR3 runs 15 residues. V lost 0 bases and J lost 4, with 13 bases in between. CDR3 sequence (DNA): TGTGCCAGCAGCGTAGTGGGGGGTCTGGGAGAGACCCAGTACTTC. Translation gives CASSVVGGLGETQYF.

The CDR3 nucleotides read TGTGCCAGCAGCGTAGAAGGAGGGTTGGAGACCCAGTACTTC. Translating it yields CASSVEGGLETQYF. The V call is TRBV9, the J call TRBJ2-5; weak D call: TRBD2 (6 bases). This CDR3 comprises 14 residues. Per the germline V gene, CDR1 is SGDLS and CDR2 is YYNGEE. V gave up 0 bases and J gave up 5 bases, with 11 bases separating them.

The chain has TRBV6-2 or TRBV6-3 and TRBJ1-3; D is undetermined. V was trimmed by 4 bases and J by 4 bases, leaving 8 bases between them. The germline V gene encodes CDR1 MNHEY and CDR2 SVGEGT. The CDR3 consists of 13 residues. The CDR3 coding sequence is TGTGCCAGCAGTTCGGCGGGGGGAAACACCATATATTTT. As protein: CASSSAGGNTIYF.

V is TRBV6-6 and J is TRBJ1-4; tentatively, D is TRBD1 (6 bases). With 5 bases removed from V and 5 bases from J, the gap between germline ends came to 15 bases. Per germline, CDR1 MNHNY and CDR2 SVGAGI (reference sequence). CDR3 length: 15 amino acids. The CDR3 region is CASSPSGAGNEKLFF. The CDR3 DNA reads TGTGCCAGCAGTCCATCGGGGGCAGGGAATGAAAAACTGTTTTTT.

This chain connects TRBV7-9 to TRBJ2-3, with 8 nucleotides matching TRBD2. CDR3 length equals 17 residues. V lost 1 base to trimming and J lost 9 bases; unmatched junction nucleotides: 15. CDR1 is SEHNR and CDR2 is FQNEAQ in the germline V gene (reference sequence). The CDR3 region has the DNA TGTGCCAGCAGCTTAGAGGGAGCCGGGACTGGCGGGAGGACGCAGTATTTT. Translated, it gives CASSLEGAGTGGRTQYF.

The chain employs TRBV19 and TRBJ2-2; 10 nucleotides align to TRBD2. V was clipped by 0 bases and J by 5 bases; unmatched bases: 6. This CDR3 has 17 residues. Germline loops: CDR1 LNHDA, CDR2 SQIVND (reference sequence). Here the CDR3 DNA reads TGTGCCAGTAGTATAGAAGCTAGCGGGAGTTCGACCGGGGAGCTGTTTTTT. It specifies CASSIEASGSSTGELFF.